The rows below give T cell receptor beta chains drawn from one sample of a study of T cells after posttransplantation cyclophosphamide. Some clones are missing from TCRdb's copy, which holds only in-frame ones; the method was immunoSEQ multiplex PCR. The table shows some 66,000 clones, with 93% occurring only once. The sample taken for sequencing was PBMCs. The source of these receptors is a woman between 25 and 40 years old in good health and a related stem cell transplant donor. The conserved cysteine and the conserved F or W are not part of the CDR3 here.

V gene,CDR3 protein
TRBV19,ASSTVPTGPLSRGYT
TRBV9,ASSAEEGGPGEQF
TRBV15,ATRDRGSGNTIY
TRBV4-3,ASSHAFLGGYT
TRBV14,ASSQDFDPTQY
TRBV27,ASSLSPGGLVYEQY
TRBV21-1,ASTSGGDTEAF
TRBV10-3,ATRDRENIQY
TRBV30,AWSSHRGKSRGVFPYEQY
TRBV13,ASSLRGALSNGQY
TRBV4-3,ASSQDGGTAPSPLH
TRBV7-9,ASSGIDGYT
TRBV5-1,ASSWDSNEQF
TRBV7-9,ASVLGQGDTEAF
TRBV6-1,ASSEGAGGPGELF
TRBV6-5,ASSYESATNEKLF
TRBV21-1,ASSNTGLGSGANVLT
TRBV4-3,ASSQDLGIYNEQF
TRBV6-1,ASSARTGGEQY
TRBV25-1,ASSAPGFTEAF
TRBV6-6,ASSSTGGNQPQH
TRBV4-2,ASSQGGLLSSYNEQF
TRBV9,ASSSRLGRGAKNIQY
TRBV7-2,ASSLGGGMSDTQY
TRBV18,ASSPPLTGELF
TRBV11-3,ASSRTSGTRETQY
TRBV15,ATSRGPGTYGYT
TRBV6-5,ASSYSTGWNYGYT
TRBV5-1,ASSYQQGSGTEAF
TRBV11-2,ASSLAGGTGGKKTQY
TRBV19,ASSLAVDTGEQY
TRBV4-3,ASSQLDSGPYEQY
TRBV6-1,ASIRKETQY
TRBV6-5,ASTSDTEAF
TRBV4-2,ASSQEDPAGALSSYNEQF
TRBV7-8,ASSLLQGPYQPQH
TRBV6-5,ASQQGAATQY
TRBV4-1,ASSQVSGGETQY
TRBV6-6,ASSLLGTEAF
TRBV4-1,ASSQPRRGNYGYT
TRBV28,ASSLTGAEAF
TRBV6-5,ASSSGPAGNTIY
TRBV11-2,ASSLEVDFYEQY